Listed here are 18 T cell receptor beta chains from one sample, sequenced in a study of naive and memory T cell subsets. Study results and caveats: A few larger clonotypes appeared in naive repertoires, especially CD8, possibly memory cells re-expressing CD45RA.

Their antigen targets remain unknown. Two oligonucleotides, mixed equimolar, formed the beta constant-region primer covering TRBC1 and TRBC2. Four rounds of PCR amplified the ligated cDNA using nested alpha and beta constant-region primers plus SP2. TCRdb processed the UMI-ligation and nested PCR reads anew with MiXCR; each CDR3 protein has one entry. The table lists over 110,000 distinct CDR3 sequences, 15% to 20% of them singletons, with about 0.63% in the top ten. The sequencing sample was made of naive CD8+ T cells from blood. Every receptor here comes from a human donor in good health.

The chain carries TRBV5-1 and TRBJ2-2, with 15 bases matching TRBD2. Germline-derived CDR1 and CDR2 are SGHRS and YFSETQ. The CDR3 covers 17 residues. Trimming removed 4 bases from V and 4 bases from J; junction bases left unmatched: 5. As DNA, the CDR3 is TGCGCCAGCAGCACCGGACTAGCGGGAGGGTTCACCGGGGAGCTGTTTTTT. It codes for CASSTGLAGGFTGELFF.

In its sample, this clonotype was seen a few times. V usage is TRBV4-3 and J usage is TRBJ2-1, with D possibly TRBD2 on 5 matching bases. The germline V and J ends were trimmed by 2 bases and 0 bases, with 11 bases remaining between them. The CDR3 is 16 amino acids. The germline CDR1 and CDR2 sequences are LGHNA and YSLEER. In DNA, the CDR3 is TGCGCCAGCAGCCAATCGAGAGGGAGCTCCTACAATGAGCAGTTCTTC. This translates into CASSQSRGSSYNEQFF.

The chain links TRBV29-1 to TRBJ2-3; D might be TRBD2 (5 bases). Trimming removed 2 bases at V and 4 bases at J, with 13 bases between. This CDR3 is 14 amino acids long. CDR1 is SQVTM and CDR2 is ANQGSEA in the germline V gene. CDR3 protein: CSVEWASSADTQYF. The CDR3 nucleotides read TGCAGCGTTGAATGGGCTAGCTCGGCAGATACGCAGTATTTT.

The rearrangement links TRBV11-2 to TRBJ2-1, with 7 nucleotides matching TRBD2. In germline, CDR1 is SGHAT, CDR2 FQNNGV. With V trimmed by 0 bases and J by 0 bases, 11 bases remained unmatched. There are 19 residues in the CDR3. CDR3 sequence: CASSLEASGYLSSYNEQFF. Here the CDR3 DNA reads TGTGCCAGCAGCTTAGAGGCTAGCGGATATCTAAGCTCCTACAATGAGCAGTTCTTC.

The chain combines TRBV5-6 with TRBJ2-5, with 7 positions matching TRBD2. Trimming cost V 1 base and J 1 base; bases outside gene matches: 10. This CDR3 spans 17 amino acids. Germline values: CDR1 SGHDT, CDR2 YYEEEE. CDR3 DNA sequence: TGTGCCAGCAGCTTGCTAGCGGCCCCGATCGGCCAAGAGACCCAGTACTTC. Amino acid sequence: CASSLLAAPIGQETQYF.

A note on this clonotype: Compared with germline, one end of the junction differs, possibly owing to a read error. The chain uses TRBV7-3 and TRBJ2-2; TRBD2 matches 8 bases. CDR3 length equals 16 residues. The germline V gene has CDR1 SGHTA and CDR2 FQGTGA. CDR3 in amino acids: CATSLAGPSLTGELFF. The CDR3 region has the DNA TGTGCCACCAGCTTAGCGGGGCCCTCTTTGACCGGGGAGCTGTTTTTT.

This clonotype has more than one count but fewer than ten. The chain uses TRBV9 and TRBJ2-2; D gene unclear. From germline, CDR1 is SGDLS and CDR2 YYNGEE. This CDR3 region has 13 residues. With 7 bases removed from V and 0 bases from J, the gap between germline ends came to 7 bases. CDR3 in amino acids: CASGHTNTGELFF. The CDR3 DNA follows: TGTGCCAGCGGCCATACGAACACCGGGGAGCTGTTTTTT.

This clonotype was counted between two and nine times. The chain recombines TRBV2 with TRBJ2-5; the match to TRBD2 covers 15 bases. The CDR3 contains 18 residues. In germline, CDR1 is SNHLY, CDR2 FYNNEI. Trimming took 0 bases from V and 4 from J; bases not matched to a gene: 6. This CDR3 is CASSEAGLAGGIRETQYF. CDR3 in DNA: TGTGCCAGCAGTGAAGCCGGACTAGCGGGAGGGATACGAGAGACCCAGTACTTC.

This clonotype was counted a few times. This chain joins TRBV7-6 and TRBJ2-6; no reliable D call. From germline, CDR1 is SGHVS and CDR2 FNYEAQ. This CDR3 region has 17 residues. Trimming took off 3 bases at V and 0 bases at J, with 12 bases between the two ends. Written as DNA, the CDR3 is TGTGCCAGCAGCTTTAAACCCCTCAGCTCTGGGGCCAACGTCCTGACTTTC. Its protein product is CASSFKPLSSGANVLTF.

This clonotype appeared a few times. The chain employs TRBV11-2 and TRBJ2-1, with D perhaps TRBD1 or TRBD2 (5 bases each). Germline CDR1 is SGHAT and CDR2 is FQNNGV. The CDR3 loop spans 18 amino acids. V was clipped by 4 bases and J by 8 bases, with 27 bases between them. CDR3 sequence reads: CASSSTPERWDEGYEQFF. CDR3 nucleotides: TGTGCCAGCAGCTCTACCCCCGAACGATGGGACGAAGGCTATGAGCAGTTCTTC.

This clonotype has just a few counts. The V and J genes are TRBV4-3 and TRBJ1-4; D is unclear. V dropped 6 bases and J dropped 0 bases, with 5 bases sitting between them. Germline lookup yields CDR1 LGHNA and CDR2 YSLEER. The CDR3 extends over 13 amino acids. The CDR3 spells CASREPTNEKLFF. CDR3 in DNA: TGCGCCAGCAGAGAACCAACTAATGAAAAACTGTTTTTT.

This clonotype was counted between two and nine times. This chain uses TRBV6-5 with TRBJ2-3; D perhaps matches TRBD1 (6 bases). Trimming cost V 6 bases and J 2 bases, with 12 bases left between them. Germline V gene sequence: CDR1 MNHEY, CDR2 SVGAGI. The CDR3 extends over 14 amino acids. DNA for the CDR3: TGTGCCAGCAGCTACGGACAGAACACAGATACGCAGTATTTT. The encoded protein is CASSYGQNTDTQYF.

This clonotype was seen a few times. The J gene is TRBJ1-4, the V gene TRBV13; tentatively, D is TRBD1 (5 bases). CDR3 length equals 16 residues. The V end was cut by 3 bases, the J end by 0 bases, with 11 bases between. CDR1 PRHDT and CDR2 FYEKMQ come from the germline V gene (reference sequence). CDR3 sequence reads: CASSFMRGATNEKLFF. The DNA for the CDR3 is TGTGCCAGCAGCTTTATGAGGGGAGCAACTAATGAAAAACTGTTTTTT.

This clonotype was found a few times. The genes are TRBV2 and TRBJ1-4, with D tentatively TRBD1 (5 bases). Germline V gives CDR1 SNHLY, CDR2 FYNNEI. The V gene lost 4 bases and the J gene lost 8 bases, with 23 bases spanning the gap. This CDR3 region has 17 residues. The CDR3: CASSGGYAQDGGEKLFF. The CDR3 DNA sequence: TGTGCCAGCAGTGGCGGATACGCACAGGACGGGGGGGAAAAACTGTTTTTT.

This clonotype was counted between two and nine times. The chain links TRBV6-5 to TRBJ2-7; weak D call: TRBD2 (6 bases). The CDR3 has 14 amino acids. With 8 bases removed from V and 4 bases from J, the gap between germline ends came to 18 bases. Germline values: CDR1 MNHEY, CDR2 SVGAGI. The DNA of the CDR3 is TGTGCCAGCGGAGGGGCAGGAAGCTCTTACGAGCAGTACTTC. This gives the protein CASGGAGSSYEQYF.

This clonotype was detected only a few times. The J gene is TRBJ2-1, the V gene TRBV11-3, with a weak D call TRBD2 (6 bases). This CDR3 contains 15 residues. Germline V gene lookup returns CDR1 SGHNT and CDR2 YENEEA. V was shortened by 4 bases and J by 9 bases, with 19 bases between the two germline ends. CDR3 in DNA: TGTGCCAGCAGCTCATTAACTAGCCCAGAGGGTGAGCAGTTCTTC. It specifies CASSSLTSPEGEQFF.

The chain combines TRBV7-6 with TRBJ2-1; 8 bases fit TRBD1. Unmatched junction bases numbered 7, after V lost 6 bases and J lost 0 bases. CDR3 length: 16 residues. CDR1 is SGHVS and CDR2 is FNYEAQ in the germline V gene. The CDR3 nucleotides are TGTGCCAGCAGTCGTTACAGGGGGAGCTCCTACAATGAGCAGTTCTTC. Translation: CASSRYRGSSYNEQFF.

Ten or more counts support this clonotype. The CDR3 DNA sequence: TGTGCCAGCAGCAAAGCCACGGCCCTGTGGCGGCTCGACCACTACAATGAGCAGTTCTTC. This gives the protein CASSKATALWRLDHYNEQFF. The rearrangement links TRBV21-1 to TRBJ2-1; the table's D call TRBD1 went unverified against the DNA. TRBV21-1 is deemed a pseudogene. The CDR3 contains 20 residues.